This T cell receptor beta chain came from a study of response to subunit inactivated influenza vaccine. Overall study findings and caveats: The authors proposed limited new T cell recruitment per seasonal influenza vaccination.

This clonotype has a count of ten or more. Antigen unknown. CDR3 length: 13 amino acids. V gave up 2 bases and J gave up 5 bases, with 7 bases separating them. Germline lookup yields CDR1 SGHTA and CDR2 FQGTGA. TCRdb called the RT-PCR reads again in MiXCR, with one record for every CDR3 protein. The table records roughly 170,000 distinct CDR3 sequences, approximately 9.2% of them present only once. The chain links TRBV7-3 to TRBJ2-1; unclear D gene. This specimen consisted of non-naive T cells sorted from PBMCs, obtained on the day of vaccination. The TCR was taken from a man between 50 and 59 years old who received an inactivated influenza vaccine. Written as DNA, the CDR3 is TGTGCCAGCAGCTTAGACCCAAACAATGAGCAGTTCTTC. Translated: CASSLDPNNEQFF.